What follows are 4 T cell receptor beta chains derived from one specimen sequenced in a study of cytomegalovirus exposure and HLA in healthy donors. In the PCR, 60 Vbeta and 13 Jbeta primers were used. Sequencing used immunoSEQ multiplex PCR; TCRdb keeps in-frame clones, though not all of them. Altogether about 200,000 clones are present, 65% to 80% being singletons, with the ten largest covering around 1.7%. The sequencing input was PBMCs. These receptors all stem from a man aged 45 to 65 in good health and CMV-seronegative.

The chain links TRBV7-8 to TRBJ2-1; 11 nucleotides align to TRBD2. The CDR3 has 15 amino acids. Germline CDR1 reads SGHVS; CDR2 reads FQNEAQ. With V trimmed by 6 bases and J by 2 bases, 3 bases remained unmatched. This CDR3 reads CASSTSGSTYNEQFF. The CDR3 bases are TGTGCCAGCAGTACTAGCGGGAGCACCTACAATGAGCAGTTCTTC. The full variable domain, with the rest looked up from reference TRBV7-8 and TRBJ2-1, is GAGVSQSPRYKVAKRGQDVALRCDPISGHVSLFWYQQALGQGPEFLTYFQNEAQLDKSGLPSDRFFAERPEGSVSTLKIQRTQQEDSAVYLCASSTSGSTYNEQFFGPGTRLTVL.

The chain combines TRBV4-2 with TRBJ2-1, with TRBD2 matching 9 bases. The CDR3 is 17 amino acids. After removal of 0 bases from V and 5 bases from J, the junction contained 8 bases not matched to a gene. The V gene's germline CDR1 is LGHNA and CDR2 YNFKEQ. CDR3 nucleotide sequence: TGTGCCAGCAGCCAAGAAGGTAGCGGGAGAATCCACAATGAGCAGTTCTTC. It encodes CASSQEGSGRIHNEQFF.

This clone showed up just a few times. The rearrangement uses TRBV30 and TRBJ2-1, with D possibly being TRBD2 (5 bases). Germline CDR1 is GTSNPN and CDR2 is SVGIG (reference sequence). This CDR3 spans 13 amino acids. The ends were cut back, 2 bases at V and 4 bases at J, with 9 bases in the middle. CDR3 sequence: CAWSRLAYNEQFF. CDR3 in DNA: TGTGCCTGGAGTAGGTTAGCGTACAATGAGCAGTTCTTC.

This clone came up a few times. The CDR3 nucleotides are TGTGCCAGCAGTCCCGGGACTATCCGTAGGTACTTC. Residues: CASSPGTIRRYF. The rearrangement joins TRBV2 to TRBJ2-7, with 7 bases aligning to TRBD2. The CDR3 loop spans 12 amino acids. The J segment lost 12 bases and the V segment lost 5 bases, leaving 10 bases of the junction unmatched. Germline assignment: CDR1 SNHLY and CDR2 FYNNEI.